One and the same sample provided the 21 T cell receptor beta chains below, sequenced in a study of blood T cell repertoires in COVID-19. Method: immunoSEQ multiplex PCR; TCRdb's copy keeps in-frame clones and lacks some. The sample records 55,000 to 60,000 clones, 76% being singletons. Sequencing input: peripheral blood. The receptors shown here come from a man aged 45-65 years with active or convalescent COVID-19.

Written as DNA, the CDR3 is TGTGCCAGCAGTTTCACGGGGAATCAGCCCCAGCATTTT. This gives the protein CASSFTGNQPQHF. V is TRBV12-3 or TRBV12-4 and J is TRBJ1-5, with D hard to call. Deletions cut 3 bases from V and 4 bases from J, with 7 bases between. This CDR3 has 13 residues.

This clone came up a few times. Within the sample, other DNA sequences also encode this same CDR3. This chain uses TRBV6-5 with TRBJ1-2, with TRBD1 as a possible D gene (5 bases). V was pared by 8 bases and J by 4 bases, with 8 bases between. CDR1 is MNHEY, CDR2 SVGAGI, per germline. The CDR3 sequence is 11 residues long. CDR3 nucleotide sequence: TGTGCCAGCTCGGACACCTATGGCTACACCTTC. As protein: CASSDTYGYTF.

This clone was detected only a few times. The gene calls are TRBV5-1 and TRBJ2-2; D is uncertain. The CDR3 consists of 15 residues. V was shortened by 2 bases and J by 6 bases, with 14 bases between the two germline ends. Germline V lookup: CDR1 SGHRS, CDR2 YFSETQ. CDR3 residues: CASSFLGPGAGELFF. CDR3 bases: TGCGCCAGCAGCTTTCTTGGGCCTGGCGCCGGGGAGCTGTTTTTT.

This chain links TRBV6-4 with TRBJ1-5; D is uncertain. Germline V gives CDR1 MRHNA, CDR2 SNTAGT. Trimming removed 4 bases from V and 2 bases from J, with 9 bases in between. CDR3 size: 14 residues. The CDR3 region is CASSGGVGNQPQHF. The CDR3 bases are TGTGCCAGCAGTGGAGGTGTAGGCAATCAGCCCCAGCATTTT.

The chain carries TRBV7-2 and TRBJ2-5; no clear D gene. V was cut by 1 base and J by 5 bases, with 5 bases left in between. This CDR3 is 12 amino acids long. Per the germline V gene, CDR1 is SGHTA and CDR2 is FQGNSA. CDR3 loop: CASSLDFETQYF. The CDR3 region has the DNA TGTGCCAGCAGCTTAGACTTTGAGACCCAGTACTTC. The whole variable domain, remainder taken from reference TRBV7-2 and TRBJ2-5, is GAGVSQSPSNKVTEKGKDVELRCDPISGHTALYWYRQSLGQGLEFLIYFQGNSAPDKSGLPSDRFSAERTGGSVSTLTIQRTQQEDSAVYLCASSLDFETQYFGPGTRLLVL.

The J gene is TRBJ2-3, the V gene TRBV14; weak D call: TRBD2 (6 bases). CDR1 and CDR2 (germline): SGHDN, FVKESK. V was cut by 4 bases and J by 2 bases, with 13 bases left in between. The CDR3 runs 15 residues. As DNA, the CDR3 is TGTGCCAGCAGCCGGAGGGAATCTATCACAGATACGCAGTATTTT. This encodes CASSRRESITDTQYF.

The V and J genes are TRBV18 and TRBJ2-1, with 8 bases that match TRBD2. CDR3 length: 15 residues. The V and J ends lost 6 bases and 3 bases, in that order; junction bases with no gene match: 7. The germline gives CDR1 KGHSH, CDR2 LQKENI. The DNA for the CDR3 is TGTGCCAGCTCCCCTGGACTAGCTCGCTACAATGAGCAGTTCTTC. It encodes CASSPGLARYNEQFF.

This rearrangement joins TRBV27 to TRBJ2-5; 10 bases fit TRBD2. Germline V gene data show CDR1 as MNHEY and CDR2 as SMNVEV (reference sequence). The CDR3 covers 15 residues. The junction had 6 bases not matched to a gene; V was cut back by 6 bases and J by 2 bases. The chain's CDR3 is CASSSSGSSQETQYF. In DNA form, the CDR3 reads TGTGCCAGCAGCTCTAGCGGGAGTTCTCAAGAGACCCAGTACTTC.

The chain carries TRBV18 and TRBJ2-1, with TRBD2 matching 11 bases. J lost 10 bases, V lost 1 base, and 6 bases had no gene match. Per the germline V gene, CDR1 is KGHSH and CDR2 is LQKENI. This CDR3 is 15 amino acids long. The CDR3 loop reads CASSPLTSGVREQFF. The CDR3 nucleotides are TGTGCCAGCTCACCACTGACTAGCGGGGTTCGGGAGCAGTTCTTC.

V usage is TRBV4-1 and J usage is TRBJ2-1; 11 bases map to TRBD2. Germline V gene lookup returns CDR1 MGHRA and CDR2 YSYEKL. Trimming took 2 bases from V and 7 from J; bases not matched to a gene: 4. This CDR3 region has 15 residues. CDR3 region: CASSQRLAGGNEQFF. The CDR3 DNA is TGCGCCAGCAGCCAACGGCTAGCGGGAGGTAATGAGCAGTTCTTC.

The chain has TRBV2 and TRBJ1-1; tentative D call: TRBD1 (6 bases). V shed 6 bases and J shed 2 bases, with 13 bases lying between them. This CDR3 comprises 14 residues. CDR1 and CDR2 (germline): SNHLY, FYNNEI. The DNA of the CDR3 is TGTGCCAGCAGACTACAGGGATCAAACACTGAAGCTTTCTTT. Protein: CASRLQGSNTEAFF.

The chain employs TRBV29-1 and TRBJ2-4; a weak D match, TRBD2 (5 bases). The germline gives CDR1 SQVTM, CDR2 ANQGSEA. Trimming shortened V by 3 bases and J by 6 bases, and 12 bases separated the two germline ends. The CDR3 extends over 13 amino acids. CDR3 bases: TGCAGCGTTGATGAGATAGGGAGAAACATTCAGTACTTC. Translation gives CSVDEIGRNIQYF.

The chain links TRBV27 to TRBJ2-7, with D possibly matching TRBD2 (5 bases). CDR1 and CDR2 from the germline V gene are MNHEY and SMNVEV (reference sequence). Trimming cost V 4 bases and J 6 bases, with 10 bases left between them. There are 12 residues in the CDR3. In DNA, the CDR3 is TGTGCCAGCAGTTCTGGACTGTGCGAGCAGTACTTC. Translated: CASSSGLCEQYF.

This rearrangement joins TRBV7-2 to TRBJ1-2; maybe TRBD1 (6 bases). The CDR3 covers 14 residues. CDR1 and CDR2 from the germline V gene are SGHTA and FQGNSA. V dropped 1 base and J dropped 4 bases, with 10 bases sitting between them. This CDR3 is CASSLETGLYGYTF. The CDR3 coding sequence is TGTGCCAGCAGCTTAGAGACAGGACTCTATGGCTACACCTTC.

This clone was detected ten times or more. The sample contains more than one DNA sequence encoding this CDR3. The chain combines TRBV5-8 with TRBJ1-2; no reliable D call. The CDR3 has 13 residues. The ends were cut back, 0 bases at V and 3 bases at J, with 6 bases in the middle. Germline lookup yields CDR1 SGHTS and CDR2 YDEGEE. The CDR3 reads CASSLGDYYGYTF. The CDR3 DNA sequence: TGTGCCAGCAGCTTGGGAGACTACTATGGCTACACCTTC. Complete variable domain (other parts from reference TRBV5-8 and TRBJ1-2): EAGVTQSPTHLIKTRGQQATLRCSPISGHTSVYWYQQALGLGLQFLLWYDEGEERNRGNFPPRFSGRQFPNYSSELNVNALELEDSALYLCASSLGDYYGYTFGSGTRLTVV.

The rearrangement links TRBV30 to TRBJ2-1, with 11 bases aligning to TRBD2. Germline-derived CDR1 and CDR2 are GTSNPN and SVGIG (reference sequence). With V trimmed by 4 bases and J by 8 bases, 10 bases remained unmatched. This CDR3 is 15 amino acids long. The CDR3 is CAWMSLAGGKYEQFF. Here the CDR3 DNA reads TGTGCCTGGATGTCTCTAGCGGGAGGAAAATATGAGCAGTTCTTC.

V gene TRBV2 combines with J gene TRBJ1-1; D is possibly TRBD1 (6 bases). V was clipped by 6 bases and J by 0 bases, with 14 bases between them. Germline values: CDR1 SNHLY, CDR2 FYNNEI. The CDR3 is 15 amino acids. In nucleotides, the CDR3 is TGTGCCAGCAGCCCAAACAGGGCTATGAACACTGAAGCTTTCTTT. Protein product: CASSPNRAMNTEAFF.

J is TRBJ2-5 and V is TRBV10-2; the D gene is possibly TRBD2 (5 bases). The V gene lost 8 bases and the J gene lost 2 bases, with 12 bases spanning the gap. The CDR3 spans 13 residues. Germline CDR1 and CDR2: WSHSY and SAAADI. The CDR3 DNA is TGCGCCAGCCGGAGAGGGTGGCAAGAGACCCAGTACTTC. Translated, it gives CASRRGWQETQYF.

V usage is TRBV19 and J usage is TRBJ1-3, with D uncertain. Trimming took 7 bases from V and 0 from J, leaving 13 bases between them. This CDR3 has 15 residues. Germline loops: CDR1 LNHDA, CDR2 SQIVND (reference sequence). CDR3 coding DNA: TGTGCCAGTACCATCGCATGGCCCTCTGGAAACACCATATATTTT. This gives the protein CASTIAWPSGNTIYF.

This clone was picked up a small number of times. The chain recombines TRBV6-5 with TRBJ1-2, with TRBD1 matching over 10 bases. CDR3 length: 15 residues. V lost 7 bases to trimming and J lost 8 bases; unmatched junction nucleotides: 13. Germline CDR1 and CDR2: MNHEY and SVGAGI. The CDR3 nucleotides are TGTGCCAGCATGCCGGGACAGGGGCTTTCGAGGGGCTACACCTTC. The encoded protein is CASMPGQGLSRGYTF.

V usage is TRBV30 and J usage is TRBJ1-5, with 11 bases aligning to TRBD1. Trimming at V came to 5 bases and at J to 6 bases, leaving 6 bases not matched to a gene. This CDR3 has 14 residues. The germline V gene encodes CDR1 GTSNPN and CDR2 SVGIG (reference sequence). CDR3 protein: CAWAGTGGSQPQHF. CDR3 bases: TGTGCCTGGGCCGGGACAGGGGGTAGTCAGCCCCAGCATTTT.